This TCR beta chain appears in the sequencing data of a study of blood T cell repertoires in COVID-19. Remarks on this clone: The DNA is omitted, as the CDR3 cannot be located on it reliably, and the CDR3 follows TCRdb's listing.

The table came from immunoSEQ multiplex PCR; TCRdb's copy has only in-frame clones and leaves some out. The data hold 410,000 or so clones, with about 88% observed a single time. The CDR3 extends over 15 residues, inclusive of both ends. Germline V gene lookup returns CDR1 LNHDA and CDR2 SQIVND (reference sequence). J is TRBJ1-5 and V is TRBV19. This sequence was found in a woman in her forties with COVID-19, enrolled during active disease. The source material was peripheral blood. CDR3 sequence reads: CASSSGGGYNQPQHF.